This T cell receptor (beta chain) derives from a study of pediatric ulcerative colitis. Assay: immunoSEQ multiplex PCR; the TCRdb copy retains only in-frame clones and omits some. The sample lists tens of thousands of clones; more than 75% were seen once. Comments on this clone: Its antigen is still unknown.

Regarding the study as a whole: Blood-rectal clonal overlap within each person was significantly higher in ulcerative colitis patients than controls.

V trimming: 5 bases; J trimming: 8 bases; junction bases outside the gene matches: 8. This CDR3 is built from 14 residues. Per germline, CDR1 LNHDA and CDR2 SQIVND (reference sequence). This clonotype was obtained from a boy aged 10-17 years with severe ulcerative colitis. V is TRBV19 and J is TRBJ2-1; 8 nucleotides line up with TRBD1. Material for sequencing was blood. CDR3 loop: CASSGMTGADEQFF. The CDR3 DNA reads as TGTGCCAGTAGTGGAATGACAGGGGCCGATGAGCAGTTCTTC.